The clone carrying this TCR beta chain was seen only once. Assay: immunoSEQ multiplex PCR; the TCRdb copy retains only in-frame clones and omits some. Of millions of clones listed, approximately 93% are singletons. Donors were healthy HIV-negative adults without recent acute infections or vaccinations. Only Caucasian adults living in Nashville, Tennessee served as donors. V lost 5 bases, J lost 6 bases, and 8 bases stayed unmatched. The CDR3 is 14 amino acids. Germline V lookup: CDR1 MDHEN, CDR2 SYDVKM. The data were obtained in a study of shared clonotypes between healthy human individuals. On the study more broadly: The people who gave samples were a couple of women and a few men aged 18 to 49. CD8 memory received one plate per donor, CD8 naive two, CD4 memory three and CD4 naive three.

Sequencing was performed on naive CD4+ T cells from PBMCs. Subset of the sample: CD45RA+ positively selected. The chain has TRBV28 and TRBJ2-7; 9 bases fit TRBD1. The clonotype was recovered from a man between 18 and 35 years old in good health. Some clones in this sample may be carry-over from other donors' samples. CDR3: CASSTPGQGSEQYF. In nucleotides, the CDR3 is TGTGCCAGCAGTACCCCTGGACAGGGGAGCGAGCAGTACTTC.